Listed here are 10 T cell receptor beta chains from one sample, sequenced in a study of blood T cells in healthy people across ages. Using a J-beta primer mix together with a sample-barcoded 5' primer, a second PCR was run for roughly 7 to 11 cycles. TCRdb reanalysed the 5' RACE reads using MiXCR and keeps one entry per CDR3 protein. Of about 560,000 distinct CDR3 sequences listed, about 26% were seen once; the top ten hold 3% to 4%. These data are also associated with another study on T cells of mothers and their children.

Material: blood. These receptors all stem from a boy younger than 10 in good health.

This clonotype was seen ten or more times. The chain couples TRBV6-5 to TRBJ2-4; the D gene is possibly TRBD2 (5 bases). The ends were cut back, 2 bases at V and 8 bases at J, with 10 bases in the middle. Per the germline V gene, CDR1 is MNHEY and CDR2 is SVGAGI. This CDR3 has 13 residues. Written as DNA, the CDR3 is TGTGCCAGCAGTTACAAAGTGAGGGACATTCAGTACTTC. It codes for CASSYKVRDIQYF.

This clonotype was seen only a few times. J is TRBJ2-1 and V is TRBV6-1; D might be TRBD2 (7 bases). The CDR3 is made up of 19 amino acids. Germline V gene lookup returns CDR1 MNHNS and CDR2 SASEGT. Deletions cut 6 bases from V and 2 bases from J, with 26 bases between. The CDR3 bases are TGTGCCAGCAGCCGCTCAAAGGGGGGAGGGCCGTCACCCTACAATGAGCAGTTCTTC. It specifies CASSRSKGGGPSPYNEQFF.

The chain uses TRBV7-6 and TRBJ2-3, with a tentative D call TRBD1 (6 bases). CDR3 length: 16 amino acids. Germline loops: CDR1 SGHVS, CDR2 FNYEAQ. V lost 5 bases and J lost 0, with 15 bases in between. The CDR3 region has the DNA TGTGCCAGCAGCATGGGGACAACGACCAGCACAGATACGCAGTATTTT. As protein: CASSMGTTTSTDTQYF.

The table lists this clonotype with a few counts. The V gene is TRBV4-3, the J gene TRBJ2-7, with TRBD2 identical over 11 bases. Germline CDR1 is LGHNA and CDR2 is YSLEER. V lost 3 bases, J lost 4 bases, and 8 bases stayed unmatched. The CDR3 contains 16 residues. Written as DNA, the CDR3 is TGCGCCAGCAGCCAGGCACTAGCGGGAGCTGTTTACGAGCAGTACTTC. This gives the protein CASSQALAGAVYEQYF.

In this sample, this clonotype turned up a few times. The chain uses TRBV12-3 or TRBV12-4 and TRBJ2-7; tentatively, D is TRBD1 (6 bases). V lost 6 bases and J 5 bases, leaving 14 bases between the germline ends. The length of the CDR3 is 13 residues. CDR3 sequence (DNA): TGTGCCAGCAGCCAACTCGACAGGAACGAGCAGTACTTC. It is translated as CASSQLDRNEQYF.

This clonotype appeared a few times. The chain couples TRBV27 to TRBJ2-7; TRBD2 matches at 7 bases. Trimming took 3 bases from V and 2 from J; bases not matched to a gene: 13. Germline V CDR1 and CDR2: MNHEY, SMNVEV (reference sequence). CDR3 length: 17 amino acids. In DNA form, the CDR3 reads TGTGCCAGCAGTTTCCTCGGGGGGACTCCGGGAGCCTACGAGCAGTACTTC. Amino acids: CASSFLGGTPGAYEQYF.

With regard to this clonotype: At one end, the junction sequence differs from germline, possibly due to a read error. This chain links TRBV20-1 with TRBJ2-5, with D possibly being TRBD2 (5 bases). The length of the CDR3 is 11 residues. Germline values: CDR1 DFQATT, CDR2 SNEGSKA (reference sequence). The CDR3 DNA reads as TGCAGTGCTAGGGGTAGCGATGAGCCGTTCTTC. Its translation is CSARGSDEPFF.

This clonotype was seen only a few times. One junction end does not reproduce the germline sequence, and a read error may be involved. The V and J genes are TRBV10-3 and TRBJ2-7, with TRBD2 identical over 10 bases. Looked up from germline, CDR1 is ENHRY and CDR2 is SYGVKD. The CDR3 is 14 amino acids. The CDR3 loop reads CATLGTSAYYEQYF. As DNA, the CDR3 is TGTGCCACCCTCGGGACTAGCGCTTACTACGAGCAGTACTTT.

Only a few counts were recorded for this clonotype. V gene TRBV12-3 or TRBV12-4 combines with J gene TRBJ1-1, with TRBD1 identical over 8 bases. The trim removed 4 bases at V and 0 bases at J, leaving 10 bases unmatched. This CDR3 is 17 amino acids long. CDR3 nucleotide sequence: TGTGCCAGCAGTTCCCGGACAGGGAGAGACTTGAACACTGAAGCTTTCTTT. Protein: CASSSRTGRDLNTEAFF.

The chain employs TRBV12-5 and TRBJ1-4; a weak D match, TRBD1 (5 bases). This CDR3 has 15 amino acids. Germline CDR1 and CDR2: LGHNT and FRNRAP. Trimming took 5 bases from V and 7 from J, leaving 17 bases between them. CDR3 amino acids: CASGAPSGGGEKLFF. Written as DNA, the CDR3 is TGTGCTAGTGGTGCACCGTCGGGGGGAGGTGAAAAACTGTTTTTT. The full variable domain, its missing parts supplied by reference TRBV12-5 and TRBJ1-4, is DARVTQTPRHKVTEMGQEVTMRCQPILGHNTVFWYRQTMMQGLELLAYFRNRAPLDDSGMPKDRFSAEMPDATLATLKIQPSEPRDSAVYFCASGAPSGGGEKLFFGSGTQLSVL.